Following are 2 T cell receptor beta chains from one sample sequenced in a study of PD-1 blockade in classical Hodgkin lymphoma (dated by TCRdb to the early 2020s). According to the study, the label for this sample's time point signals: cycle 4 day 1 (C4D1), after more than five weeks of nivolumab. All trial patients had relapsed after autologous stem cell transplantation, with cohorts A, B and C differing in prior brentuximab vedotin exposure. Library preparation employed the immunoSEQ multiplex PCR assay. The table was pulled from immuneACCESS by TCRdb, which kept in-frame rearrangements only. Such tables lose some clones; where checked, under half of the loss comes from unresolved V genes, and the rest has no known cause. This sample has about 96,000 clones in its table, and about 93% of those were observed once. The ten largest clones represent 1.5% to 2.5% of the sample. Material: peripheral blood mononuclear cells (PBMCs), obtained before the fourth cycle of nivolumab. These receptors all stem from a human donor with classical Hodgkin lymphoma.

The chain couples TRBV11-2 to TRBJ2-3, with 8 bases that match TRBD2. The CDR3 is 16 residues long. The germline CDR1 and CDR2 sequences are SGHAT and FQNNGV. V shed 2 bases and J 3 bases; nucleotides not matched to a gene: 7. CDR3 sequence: CASSLYLAGLTDTQYF. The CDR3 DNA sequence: TGTGCCAGCAGCTTATATTTAGCGGGACTGACAGATACGCAGTATTTT.

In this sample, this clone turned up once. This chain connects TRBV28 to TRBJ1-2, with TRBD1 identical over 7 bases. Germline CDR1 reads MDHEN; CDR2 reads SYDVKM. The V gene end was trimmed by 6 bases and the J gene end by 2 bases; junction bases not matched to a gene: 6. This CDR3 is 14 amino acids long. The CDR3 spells CASSFDRANYGYTF. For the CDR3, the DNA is TGTGCCAGCAGCTTCGACAGGGCCAACTATGGCTACACCTTC.